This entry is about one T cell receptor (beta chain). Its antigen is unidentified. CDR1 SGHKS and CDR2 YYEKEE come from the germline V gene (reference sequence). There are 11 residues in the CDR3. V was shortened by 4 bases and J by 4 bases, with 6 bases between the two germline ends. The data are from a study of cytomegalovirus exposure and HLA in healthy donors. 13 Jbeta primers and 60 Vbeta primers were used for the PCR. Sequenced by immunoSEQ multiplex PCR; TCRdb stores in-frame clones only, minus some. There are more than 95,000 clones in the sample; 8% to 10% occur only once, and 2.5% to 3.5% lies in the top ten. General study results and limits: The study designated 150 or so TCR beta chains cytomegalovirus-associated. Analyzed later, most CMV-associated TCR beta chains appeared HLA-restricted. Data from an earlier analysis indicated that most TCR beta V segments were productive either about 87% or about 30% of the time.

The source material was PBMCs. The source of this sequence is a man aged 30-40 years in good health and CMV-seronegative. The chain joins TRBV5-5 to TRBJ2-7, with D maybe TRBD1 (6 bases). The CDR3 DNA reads TGTGCCAGCAGCCAGGGGTACGAGCAGTACTTC. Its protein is CASSQGYEQYF.